This T cell receptor (beta chain) was recovered during a study of blood T cell repertoires in COVID-19 (dated by TCRdb to 2020 to 2022). With regard to the full study: Collaborator samples came from the United States, Italy and Spain and covered acute and convalescent phases of COVID-19. The prospective study material was composed of cDNA or gDNA derived from T cells, B-cell-depleted T cells, or PBMCs. The dataset comprised deeply sampled blood TCRbeta repertoires from subjects exposed to, actively infected with, or recovered from COVID-19. A freely available public database, intended as a resource for researchers studying the immune response to SARS-CoV-2, is where the repertoires were released. Samples were obtained from the ongoing ImmuneRACE study (first 160 participants) and from 950 to 1,500 subjects provided by 6 global collaborators. Sample metadata almost always included a de-identified subject ID, COVID-19 status, age in years and sex. Where available, HLA class I and class II types were taken from metadata supplied by the sample provider and were not determined by assay-based typing.

The germline V gene (reference sequence) supplies CDR1 SGHNT and CDR2 YYREEE. Deletion took 2 bases off V and 15 bases off J, with a span of 24 bases between the germline ends. The CDR3 numbers 15 residues from cysteine through phenylalanine. The read is trimmed to its CDR3 DNA, 45 bases read in frame from base 1. TCRbeta CDR3 regions were amplified from genomic DNA using the immunoSEQ Assay, a bias-controlled multiplex PCR. As for the original processing: The number of nucleated cells in each sample was estimated by amplification of reference gene primers within the assay. To quantify the absolute abundance of each unique TCRbeta CDR3 rearrangement, sequence reads were collapsed and filtered. For each sample, productive Simpson clonality was calculated as the square root of Simpson's diversity index over productive rearrangements. Here the immuneACCESS table is served through TCRdb, limited to in-frame sequences with V and J called. Missing clones are a known gap in these copies; in checked studies unresolved V genes cover under half, and the rest lacks a known reason. V and J calls and clone size are as listed in that table; D and trimming were resolved from the DNA. For this sample there are 90,000 to 110,000 clones; approximately 76% appear just once. Just under 20% of the sample lies in the top ten.

Each collaborating institution followed its own protocols to collect whole blood in K2EDTA tubes. For TCRbeta analysis, collaborators shipped samples as frozen whole blood, isolated PBMCs, or DNA extracted from either of those sample types. What the work shows at the level of the full study, not this receptor alone: How much clinical and demographic metadata was included differed by source and by participant, and the metadata was provided uncurated.

As to this clone: Its antigen is currently not known. The input lacks base qualities; no much larger clone sits a single base away.

This TCR derives from a woman in her 70s with acute or convalescent COVID-19. Sequenced input: peripheral blood. The chain joins TRBV5-4 to TRBJ2-1, with TRBD2 perhaps the D gene, on 5 matching bases. The bases read TGTGCCAGCAGCTTTTTCGGAGGCGTTCAAACAAGGGTGTTCTTC. It translates as CASSFFGGVQTRVFF.